This paragraph reports one T cell receptor (beta chain). These data belong to a study of OX40 agonist ivuxolimab in advanced cancers. The data were produced by immunoSEQ multiplex PCR, yet TCRdb's version contains in-frame clones alone and is incomplete. The sample consists of approximately 70,000 clones, 86% of them appearing once. CDR1 and CDR2 (germline): SNHLY, FYNNEI. Trimming at V came to 10 bases and at J to 8 bases, leaving 10 bases not matched to a gene. The CDR3 is made up of 13 amino acids. The rearrangement links TRBV2 to TRBJ1-4; 7 bases fit TRBD1. The TCR comes from an adult with an advanced solid tumor such as melanoma, head and neck, liver or kidney cancer. The sample here was CD4+ or CD8+ T cells sorted from blood, taken in a trial of the OX40 agonist ivuxolimab. The CDR3 nucleotides read TGTGCCATCCCCAGGGGGGAGGAAGAAAAACTGTTTTTT. Encoded protein: CAIPRGEEEKLFF. The full variable domain, its missing parts supplied by reference TRBV2 and TRBJ1-4, is EPEVTQTPSHQVTQMGQEVILRCVPISNHLYFYWYRQILGQKVEFLVSFYNNEISEKSEIFDDQFSVERPDGSNFTLKIRSTKLEDSAMYFCAIPRGEEEKLFFGSGTQLSVL.